This TCR beta chain was recorded in a study of T-cell reconstitution after alpha-beta-depleted transplantation in children. Study observations and caveats: T-cell numbers and diversity, one year after transplant, stemmed largely from T cells that were newly produced. About two months after transplant, alpha-beta T cells reportedly came from several hundred expanded graft clones.

About this clonotype itself: Its antigen is not known.

Unique molecular identifiers tagged the TCRbeta library. TCRdb processed the PCR reads anew with MiXCR; each CDR3 protein has one entry. The sample records around 420,000 distinct CDR3 sequences, 15% to 20% being singletons. Trimming took 4 bases from V and 5 from J, leaving 15 bases between them. The CDR3 extends over 14 amino acids. CDR1 and CDR2 (germline): MNHEY, SMNVEV (reference sequence). This chain joins TRBV27 and TRBJ2-7; D could derive from TRBD1 or TRBD2 (5 bases each). Sequencing was performed on PBMCs, mostly from graft donor cells, taken 360 days after TCRalphabeta/CD19-depleted stem cell transplant. The clonotype comes from a boy less than two years old who had a stem cell transplant for Wiskott-Aldrich syndrome, so the T cells may come from the graft donor. The CDR3 region is CASSWGRGDHEQYF. For the CDR3, the DNA is TGTGCCAGCAGTTGGGGGAGAGGGGACCACGAGCAGTACTTC.